The 25 T cell receptor beta chains in this list originate from one sample, sequenced in a study of T cells in women clearing cervical HPV infection. The data were produced by immunoSEQ multiplex PCR, yet TCRdb's version contains in-frame clones alone and is incomplete. The repertoire table contains 40,000 to 60,000 clones. The sample was blood buffy coat. All receptors derive from a woman between 18 and 75 years old with a cervical HPV16 infection that either progressed to CIN3+ or cleared (not recorded which).

About this clone itself: From the germline J gene comes the end of the CDR3, since the read stops 3 residues before it. This chain connects TRBV4-2 to TRBJ2-3; perhaps TRBD2 as D (7 bases). Between the trimmed V and J ends, which lost 0 bases and 3 bases, there was a span of 19 bases. Germline assignment: CDR1 LGHNA and CDR2 YNFKEQ. The CDR3 loop spans 18 amino acids. The CDR3 is CASSQDYGEGVRTDTQYF. The DNA read from the CDR3 is TGTGCCAGCAGCCAAGATTATGGGGAGGGGGTAAGGACAGATACG.

Notes on this clone: The CDR3 is cut off 3 residues early in the read; its end comes from the germline J gene. The rearrangement uses TRBV4-2 and TRBJ1-6, with 8 bases aligning to TRBD1. In germline, CDR1 is LGHNA, CDR2 YNFKEQ. V lost 4 bases and J lost 7; bases outside the gene matches: 18. The CDR3 is 19 residues long. CDR3: CASSRQVGQASVGNSPLHF. The covered CDR3 bases are TGTGCCAGCAGCCGACAGGTGGGACAGGCCTCGGTGGGAAATTCACCC.

Comments on this clone: The read ends 3 residues before the CDR3 terminus; that terminus is restored from the germline J gene. The chain joins TRBV20-1 to TRBJ2-3; D possibly corresponds to TRBD2 (6 bases). Germline V gives CDR1 DFQATT, CDR2 SNEGSKA (reference sequence). The CDR3 extends over 13 amino acids. The part of the CDR3 DNA that was read is TGCAGTGCCTCGGGACTCCGTGTGGAGACG. This sequence encodes CSASGLRVET. The full CDR3 protein reads CSASGLRVETQYF.

CDR3 amino acids: CASSIGRTGQETQYF. Incomplete CDR3 DNA: TGTGCCAGTAGTATAGGTAGGACAGGGCAAGAGACC. The V gene is TRBV19, the J gene TRBJ2-5; 8 bases are shared with TRBD1. Read coverage stops 3 residues before the CDR3 terminus; the germline J gene supplies the remainder. The J segment lost 2 bases and the V segment lost 1 base, leaving 3 bases of the junction unmatched. In germline, CDR1 is LNHDA, CDR2 SQIVND (reference sequence). The CDR3 is 15 amino acids.

For this clone: At one end, the junction sequence differs from germline, possibly due to a read error. The sequence runs out 3 residues before the end of the CDR3; the remainder is reconstructed from the germline J gene. This same CDR3 is encoded by further DNA sequences in the sample. The chain carries TRBV7-3 and TRBJ1-3; 7 nucleotides line up with TRBD1. Germline CDR1 and CDR2: SGHTA and FQGTGA. The CDR3 covers 15 residues. The CDR3 region is CASSSTGASGNTIYF. The sequenced part of the CDR3 DNA is TGTGCCAGCAGCTCCACAGGGGCCTCTGGAAACACG.

Notes on this clone: The read falls 3 residues short of the CDR3 end, and the missing part is taken from the germline J gene. The chain has TRBV20-1 and TRBJ2-1; TRBD2 aligns across 9 bases. Germline V gives CDR1 DFQATT, CDR2 SNEGSKA (reference sequence). The CDR3 contains 13 residues. Unmatched junction bases numbered 5, after V lost 2 bases and J lost 9 bases. The CDR3 is CSARSAGGLEQFF. The CDR3 DNA, read in part, is TGCAGTGCTAGATCGGCGGGGGGGCTTGAG.

In regard to this clone: The read falls 3 residues short of the CDR3 end, and the missing part is taken from the germline J gene. This chain connects TRBV19 to TRBJ1-5, with 11 bases matching TRBD1. CDR1 is LNHDA, CDR2 SQIVND, per germline (reference sequence). The CDR3 runs 16 residues. V shed 5 bases and J 6 bases; nucleotides not matched to a gene: 9. The CDR3 spells CASSARDRGSGQPQHF. The part of the CDR3 DNA that was read is TGTGCCAGTAGTGCTCGGGACAGGGGGTCCGGTCAGCCC. Together with reference TRBV19 and TRBJ1-5, the CDR3 gives the full variable domain: DGGITQSPKYLFRKEGQNVTLSCEQNLNHDAMYWYRQDPGQGLRLIYYSQIVNDFQKGDIAEGYSVSREKKESFPLTVTSAQKNPTAFYLCASSARDRGSGQPQHFGDGTRLSIL.

Comment on this clone: The read ends 3 residues shy of where the CDR3 ends; the end is completed using the germline J gene. V usage is TRBV19 and J usage is TRBJ1-2; D possibly corresponds to TRBD1 (5 bases). V lost 6 bases to trimming and J lost 7 bases, with 15 bases between them. The CDR3 is 13 residues long. In germline, CDR1 is LNHDA, CDR2 SQIVND (reference sequence). The DNA read from the CDR3 is TGTGCCAGTAGCCTATCAGGGAAGGGTGGC. Its protein is CASSLSGKGG. The CDR3, in full, reads CASSLSGKGGYTF.

As to this clone: The read ends 3 residues early relative to the CDR3; the germline J gene fills the gap. The chain couples TRBV20-1 to TRBJ2-7; 16 nucleotides line up with TRBD2. CDR3 size: 18 residues. V shed 7 bases and J 0 bases; nucleotides not matched to a gene: 12. CDR1 is DFQATT, CDR2 SNEGSKA, per germline (reference sequence). The chain's CDR3 is CSVRLGLAGGLLSYEQYF. The covered CDR3 bases are TGCAGTGTCCGGTTGGGACTAGCGGGGGGGCTGCTCTCCTACGAG.

The CDR3 bases that were read are TGTGCCTGGGCGGGGAGCCTGAACACTGAA. Translating gives CAWAGSLNTE. The whole CDR3 is CAWAGSLNTEAFF. The gene calls are TRBV30 and TRBJ1-1; D not resolved. The read terminates 3 residues ahead of where the CDR3 ends, so the germline J gene completes it. V shed 5 bases and J shed 0 bases, with 10 bases lying between them. The germline V gene has CDR1 GTSNPN and CDR2 SVGIG (reference sequence). The CDR3 consists of 13 residues.

Comments on this clone: The sequence runs out 3 residues before the end of the CDR3; the remainder is reconstructed from the germline J gene. The chain uses TRBV19 and TRBJ1-2, with D perhaps matching TRBD1 (6 bases). The V gene's germline CDR1 is LNHDA and CDR2 SQIVND (reference sequence). CDR3 length: 16 residues. The sequenced part of the CDR3 DNA is TGTGCCAGTAGTACCGCCTGGGCCGAAGGGGGAGATACC. Protein product: CASSTAWAEGGDT. The full CDR3 protein reads CASSTAWAEGGDTYTF.

Remarks on this clone: With the read ending 3 residues before the CDR3 end, the germline J gene is used to fill in that end. This sequence joins TRBV27 and TRBJ2-3; the match to TRBD2 covers 9 bases. Trimming at V came to 8 bases and at J to 3 bases, leaving 6 bases not matched to a gene. The germline V gene has CDR1 MNHEY and CDR2 SMNVEV (reference sequence). The CDR3 length is 14 residues. The part of the CDR3 DNA that was read is TGTGCCAGCCAAGGGCGGGGGGGAACAGATACG. Encoded protein: CASQGRGGTDT. The CDR3 reads in full as CASQGRGGTDTQYF.

In regard to this clone: Read data end 3 residues before the CDR3 end; the end is taken from the germline J gene. The rearrangement joins TRBV20-1 to TRBJ2-3; 8 bases line up with TRBD1. In germline, CDR1 is DFQATT, CDR2 SNEGSKA (reference sequence). This CDR3 comprises 13 residues. V trimming: 6 bases; J trimming: 5 bases; junction bases outside the gene matches: 7. This CDR3 is CSAFRTGQDTQYF. The covered CDR3 bases are TGCAGTGCCTTTAGGACAGGGCAAGATACG.

As to this clone: The read falls 3 residues short of the CDR3 end, and the missing part is taken from the germline J gene. The V and J genes are TRBV14 and TRBJ2-2; D may be TRBD1 (5 bases). CDR1 is SGHDN, CDR2 FVKESK, per germline. CDR3 length: 13 residues. This CDR3 reads CASSQSRESPLFF. Incomplete CDR3 DNA: TGTGCCAGCAGCCAGAGCAGGGAATCACCG.

Of note for this clone: Read data end 3 residues before the CDR3 end; the end is taken from the germline J gene. This chain links TRBV20-1 with TRBJ2-1; 9 nucleotides agree with TRBD2. This CDR3 region has 14 residues. J gave up 7 bases and V 6 bases, and 10 bases lay outside the gene matches. Germline CDR1 DFQATT, CDR2 SNEGSKA (reference sequence). The CDR3 region is CSAAGAGGRNEQFF. The covered CDR3 bases are TGCAGTGCCGCAGGGGCGGGAGGGCGAAATGAG.

A note on this clone: The sequence runs out 3 residues before the end of the CDR3; the remainder is reconstructed from the germline J gene. J is TRBJ2-2 and V is TRBV5-1; a weak D match, TRBD2 (6 bases). Germline loops: CDR1 SGHRS, CDR2 YFSETQ. CDR3 length: 15 residues. CDR3 bases read: TGCGCCAGCAGCTTGGACGGGGGTAGGAATTCACCG. This encodes CASSLDGGRNSP. The CDR3 reads in full as CASSLDGGRNSPLFF.

As concerns this clone: One junction end does not reproduce the germline sequence, and a read error may be involved. The CDR3 is cut off 3 residues early in the read; its end comes from the germline J gene. Other DNA sequences in the same sample also yield this CDR3. This sequence joins TRBV18 and TRBJ1-3; 8 bases align to TRBD1. The CDR3 length is 16 residues. Germline-derived CDR1 and CDR2 are KGHSH and LQKENI. Incomplete CDR3 DNA: TGTGCCAGCTCGCTTAAACAGGGGGACTCTGGAAACACA. Protein sequence: CASSLKQGDSGNT. The whole CDR3 reads CASSLKQGDSGNTIYF.

As concerns this clone: The read halts 3 residues ahead of the CDR3 end, with the missing end drawn from the germline J gene. The chain carries TRBV15 and TRBJ2-2, with D perhaps TRBD1 (5 bases). In germline, CDR1 is LNHNV, CDR2 YYDKDF (reference sequence). The CDR3 is made up of 15 amino acids. The CDR3: CATEWALSGANVLFF. CDR3 DNA, as far as it was read: TGTGCCACCGAATGGGCTCTCTCTGGGGCCAACGTG. Supplemented by reference TRBV15 and TRBJ2-2, the full variable domain reads DAMVIQNPRYQVTQFGKPVTLSCSQTLNHNVMYWYQQKSSQAPKLLFHYYDKDFNNEADTPDNFQSRRPNTSFCFLDIRSPGLGDTAMYLCATEWALSGANVLFFGEGSRLTVL.

About this clone itself: The read ends 3 residues early relative to the CDR3; the germline J gene fills the gap. The chain uses TRBV5-6 and TRBJ2-1, with 8 bases identical to TRBD2. CDR3 length: 15 residues. V lost 0 bases to trimming and J lost 4 bases; unmatched junction nucleotides: 3. CDR1 and CDR2 (germline): SGHDT, YYEEEE. The CDR3 is CASSLGRGAYNEQFF. The covered CDR3 bases are TGTGCCAGCAGCTTGGGGCGGGGGGCTTACAATGAG.

As to this clone: The sequenced fragment ends 3 residues before the CDR3 boundary, so the rest is inferred from the germline J gene. The rearrangement uses TRBV20-1 and TRBJ2-5; D is possibly TRBD1 (5 bases). The germline V and J ends were trimmed by 2 bases and 3 bases, with 7 bases remaining between them. The CDR3 length is 12 residues. Germline V gene data show CDR1 as DFQATT and CDR2 as SNEGSKA (reference sequence). This CDR3 reads CSARLQEETQYF. The sequenced CDR3 bases are TGCAGTGCTAGATTACAGGAAGAGACC.

On this clone: Other DNA sequences of this sample code for an identical CDR3. This chain's CDR3 is CASSLLGLSGNTIYF. Partial CDR3 DNA: TGTGCCAGCAGCTTATTGGGCCTCTCTGGAAACACC. This chain links TRBV11-2 with TRBJ1-3; D ambiguous. From the germline J gene comes the end of the CDR3, since the read stops 3 residues before it. The germline gives CDR1 SGHAT, CDR2 FQNNGV. The CDR3 covers 15 residues. V lost 2 bases, J lost 0 bases, and 8 bases lay in between.

Comment on this clone: The sequenced fragment ends 3 residues before the CDR3 boundary, so the rest is inferred from the germline J gene. The gene calls are TRBV5-1 and TRBJ2-2, with 9 bases that match TRBD1. The CDR3 has 18 residues. Per the germline V gene, CDR1 is SGHRS and CDR2 is YFSETQ. Incomplete CDR3 DNA: TGCGCCAGCAGCTTGCGGCGTCGATCGACAGGGGGAGAGGAAAAG. It encodes CASSLRRRSTGGEEK. The full CDR3 protein is CASSLRRRSTGGEEKLFF. The variable domain in full, with the rest retrieved from reference TRBV5-1 and TRBJ2-2, is KAGVTQTPRYLIKTRGQQVTLSCSPISGHRSVSWYQQTPGQGLQFLFEYFSETQRNKGNFPGRFSGRQFSNSRSEMNVSTLELGDSALYLCASSLRRRSTGGEEKLFFGEGSRLTVL.

The CDR3 sequence: CASSRMGQGASTGELFF. The CDR3 bases that were read are TGTGCCAGTAGTAGGATGGGACAGGGGGCGAGCACCGGGGAG. V gene TRBV19 combines with J gene TRBJ2-2, with 12 positions matching TRBD1. The CDR3 is cut off 3 residues early in the read; its end comes from the germline J gene. Germline V gene lookup returns CDR1 LNHDA and CDR2 SQIVND (reference sequence). The CDR3 length is 17 residues. J lost 4 bases, V lost 4 bases, and 7 bases had no gene match. Together with reference TRBV19 and TRBJ2-2, the CDR3 gives the full variable domain: DGGITQSPKYLFRKEGQNVTLSCEQNLNHDAMYWYRQDPGQGLRLIYYSQIVNDFQKGDIAEGYSVSREKKESFPLTVTSAQKNPTAFYLCASSRMGQGASTGELFFGEGSRLTVL.

As concerns this clone: The read halts 3 residues ahead of the CDR3 end, with the missing end drawn from the germline J gene. The chain carries TRBV10-3 and TRBJ1-2, with TRBD1 identical over 10 bases. V was clipped by 3 bases and J by 4 bases; unmatched bases: 5. Germline V gene sequence: CDR1 ENHRY, CDR2 SYGVKD. This CDR3 comprises 15 residues. CDR3 DNA, as far as it was read: TGTGCCATCAGTGACCCGACAGGGGGCCCCTATGGC. It codes for CAISDPTGGPYG. Given in full, the CDR3 is CAISDPTGGPYGYTF.

Note on this clone: From the germline J gene comes the end of the CDR3, since the read stops 3 residues before it. V usage is TRBV18 and J usage is TRBJ1-2; D is possibly TRBD1 (6 bases). The CDR3 extends over 15 amino acids. The germline CDR1 and CDR2 sequences are KGHSH and LQKENI. CDR3 bases read: TGTGCCAGCTCACCACCGGGGGCTCGGTACAATGAC. Its protein is CASSPPGARYND. The full CDR3 sequence reads CASSPPGARYNDYTF. The full variable domain, its missing parts supplied by reference TRBV18 and TRBJ1-2, is NAGVMQNPRHLVRRRGQEARLRCSPMKGHSHVYWYRQLPEEGLKFMVYLQKENIIDESGMPKERFSAEFPKEGPSILRIQQVVRGDSAAYFCASSPPGARYNDYTFGSGTRLTVV.